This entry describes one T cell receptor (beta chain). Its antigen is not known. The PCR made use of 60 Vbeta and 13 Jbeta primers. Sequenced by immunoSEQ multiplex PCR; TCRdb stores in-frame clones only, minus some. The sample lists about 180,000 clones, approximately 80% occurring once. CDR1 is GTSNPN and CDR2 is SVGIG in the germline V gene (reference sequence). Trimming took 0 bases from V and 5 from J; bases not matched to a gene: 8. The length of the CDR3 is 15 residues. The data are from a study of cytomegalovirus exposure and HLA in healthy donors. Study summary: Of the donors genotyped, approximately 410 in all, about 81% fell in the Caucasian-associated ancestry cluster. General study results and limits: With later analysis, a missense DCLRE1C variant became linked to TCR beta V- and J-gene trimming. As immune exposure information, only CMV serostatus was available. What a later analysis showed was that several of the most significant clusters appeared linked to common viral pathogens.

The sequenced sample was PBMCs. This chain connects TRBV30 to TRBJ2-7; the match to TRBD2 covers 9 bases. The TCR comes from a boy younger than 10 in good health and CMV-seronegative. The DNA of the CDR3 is TGTGCCTGGAGTGTTTTTGCGGGAGGGCCCCACGAGCAGTACTTC. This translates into CAWSVFAGGPHEQYF.